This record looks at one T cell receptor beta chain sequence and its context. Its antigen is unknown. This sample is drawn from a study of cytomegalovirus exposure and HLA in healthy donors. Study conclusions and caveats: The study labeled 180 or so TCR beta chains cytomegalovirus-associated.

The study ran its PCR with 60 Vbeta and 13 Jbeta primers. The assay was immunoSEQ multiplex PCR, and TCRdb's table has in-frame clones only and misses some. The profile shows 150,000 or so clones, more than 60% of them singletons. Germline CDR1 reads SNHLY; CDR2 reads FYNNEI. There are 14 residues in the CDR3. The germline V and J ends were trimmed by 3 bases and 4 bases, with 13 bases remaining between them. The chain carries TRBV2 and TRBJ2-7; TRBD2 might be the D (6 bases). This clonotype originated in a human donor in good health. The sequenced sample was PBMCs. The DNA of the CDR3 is TGTGCCAGCAGTGAGTCTTTGGGACTTTACGAGCAGTACTTC. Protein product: CASSESLGLYEQYF.